This T cell receptor beta chain was identified during a study of cytomegalovirus exposure and HLA in healthy donors. Whole-study findings and limits: In a later analysis, about 17,000 TCR beta sequences were associated with HLA alleles at 0.05 false discovery rate. There were reportedly fewer N-insertions in an Asian-associated ancestry cluster than the roughly 670-donor mean, in a later analysis.

PCR amplification relied on 60 Vbeta primers (plus 13 Jbeta primers). Produced via immunoSEQ multiplex PCR; TCRdb's table is partial and in-frame only. The repertoire holds 150,000 to 200,000 clones, with 60% to 80% as singletons. Trimming cost V 1 base and J 4 bases, with 17 bases left between them. This CDR3 comprises 16 residues. Looked up from germline, CDR1 is MDHEN and CDR2 is SYDVKM. With regard to this clone: Its antigen remains unknown.

This clonotype was sampled from a woman in her forties or fifties in good health and CMV-seropositive. The genes are TRBV28 and TRBJ2-7; a possible D gene is TRBD2 (5 bases). The sample taken for sequencing was PBMCs. The CDR3 spells CASSLSSGGTKYEQYF. DNA for the CDR3: TGTGCCAGCAGTTTATCATCAGGAGGCACAAAATACGAGCAGTACTTC.